This T cell receptor beta chain emerged from a study of post-analysis software for immune sequencing data. Findings and limits, study-wide: When patients were compared with controls, five TRBV segments were more frequent, TRBV5-6, TRBV5-1 and TRBV20-1 among them. F measure grouped same-batch samples tightly together.

This clonotype was detected only a few times. The antigen remains unidentified. Unique molecular identifiers featured in each of the TCR beta cDNA libraries. TCRdb fed the PCR reads into MiXCR, producing one record per CDR3 protein. Among around 400,000 distinct CDR3 sequences listed, approximately 38% were seen once. The CDR3 extends over 17 amino acids. Germline assignment: CDR1 DFQATT and CDR2 SNEGSKA (reference sequence). V was clipped by 3 bases and J by 5 bases, with 25 bases between them. This clonotype was sampled from a girl under 18 with multiple sclerosis. The genes are TRBV20-1 and TRBJ2-5, with D possibly being TRBD1 (7 bases). Sequenced: blood. The CDR3 DNA reads as TGCAGTGCTAGCACCGGGACAGCAAACTGGGGGGCGGAGACCCAGTACTTC. It codes for CSASTGTANWGAETQYF.